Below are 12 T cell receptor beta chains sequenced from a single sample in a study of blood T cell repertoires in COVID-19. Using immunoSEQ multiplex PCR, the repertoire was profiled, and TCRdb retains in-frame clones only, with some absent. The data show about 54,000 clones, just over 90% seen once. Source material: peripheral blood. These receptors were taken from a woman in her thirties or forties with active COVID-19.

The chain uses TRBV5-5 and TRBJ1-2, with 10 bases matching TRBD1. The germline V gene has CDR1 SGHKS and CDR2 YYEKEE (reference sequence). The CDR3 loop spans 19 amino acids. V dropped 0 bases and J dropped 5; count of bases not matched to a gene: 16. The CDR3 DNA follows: TGTGCCAGCAGCTTGGTACCCCCCGCGACAGGGGGCGCGAGGTATGGCTACACCTTC. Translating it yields CASSLVPPATGGARYGYTF.

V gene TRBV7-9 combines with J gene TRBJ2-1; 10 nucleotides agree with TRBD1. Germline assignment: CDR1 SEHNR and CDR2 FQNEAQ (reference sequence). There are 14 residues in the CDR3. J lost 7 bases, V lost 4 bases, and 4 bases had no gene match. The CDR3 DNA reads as TGTGCCAGCAGCTCCTGGGACAGGGGTAATGAGCAGTTCTTC. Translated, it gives CASSSWDRGNEQFF.

Written as DNA, the CDR3 is TGTGCCAGCAGCTATGGACAGATACATCAGCCCCAGCATTTT. It codes for CASSYGQIHQPQHF. The chain has TRBV5-6 and TRBJ1-5; a possible D gene is TRBD1 (6 bases). Germline V gene lookup returns CDR1 SGHDT and CDR2 YYEEEE. Between the trimmed V and J ends, which lost 3 bases and 5 bases, there was a span of 12 bases. The CDR3 is made up of 14 amino acids.

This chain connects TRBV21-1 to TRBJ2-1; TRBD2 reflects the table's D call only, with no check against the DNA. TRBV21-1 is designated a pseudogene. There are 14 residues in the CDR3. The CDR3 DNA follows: TGTGCCAGCAGCACTCCGGGACTACAAAATGAGCAGTTCTTC. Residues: CASSTPGLQNEQFF.

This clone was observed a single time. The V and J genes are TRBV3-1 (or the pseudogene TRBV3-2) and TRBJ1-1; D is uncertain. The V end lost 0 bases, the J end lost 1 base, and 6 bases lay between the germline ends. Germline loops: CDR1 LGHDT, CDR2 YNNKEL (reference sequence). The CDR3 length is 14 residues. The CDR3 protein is CASSQEFRNTEAFF. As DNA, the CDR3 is TGTGCCAGCAGCCAAGAATTCCGGAACACTGAAGCTTTCTTT.

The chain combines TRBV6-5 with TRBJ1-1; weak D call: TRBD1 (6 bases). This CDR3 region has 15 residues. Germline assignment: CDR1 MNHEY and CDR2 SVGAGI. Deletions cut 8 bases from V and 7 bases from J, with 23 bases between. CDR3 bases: TGTGCCAGCCTCGTTCAAACTACAGGGAGGGGTGAAGCTTTCTTT. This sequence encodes CASLVQTTGRGEAFF.

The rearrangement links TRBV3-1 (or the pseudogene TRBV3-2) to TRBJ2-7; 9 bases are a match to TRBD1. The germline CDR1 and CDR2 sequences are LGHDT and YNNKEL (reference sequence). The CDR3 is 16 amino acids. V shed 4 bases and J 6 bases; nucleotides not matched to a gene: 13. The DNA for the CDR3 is TGTGCCAGCAGCCCTCGTACCGGGACAGGGTATGTCGAGCAGTACTTC. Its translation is CASSPRTGTGYVEQYF.

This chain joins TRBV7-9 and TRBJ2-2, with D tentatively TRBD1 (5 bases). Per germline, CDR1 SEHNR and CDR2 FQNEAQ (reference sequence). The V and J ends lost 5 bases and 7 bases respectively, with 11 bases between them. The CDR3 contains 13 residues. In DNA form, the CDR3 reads TGTGCCAGCAGCAGGGGAATCAGCGGGGAGCTGTTTTTT. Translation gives CASSRGISGELFF.

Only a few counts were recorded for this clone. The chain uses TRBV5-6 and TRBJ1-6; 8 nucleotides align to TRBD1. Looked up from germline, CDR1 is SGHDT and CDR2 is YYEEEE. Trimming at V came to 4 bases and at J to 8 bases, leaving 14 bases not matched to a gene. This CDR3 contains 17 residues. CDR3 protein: CASSNPRRQGIDSPLHF. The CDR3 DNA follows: TGTGCCAGCAGCAATCCGAGAAGACAGGGGATTGATTCACCCCTCCACTTT.

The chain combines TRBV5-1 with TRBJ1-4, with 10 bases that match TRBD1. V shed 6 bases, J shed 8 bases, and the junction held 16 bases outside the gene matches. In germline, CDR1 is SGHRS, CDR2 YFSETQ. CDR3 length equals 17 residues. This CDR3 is CASTIGDRGVPREKLFF. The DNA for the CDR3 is TGCGCCAGCACCATCGGGGACAGGGGCGTCCCAAGGGAAAAACTGTTTTTT.

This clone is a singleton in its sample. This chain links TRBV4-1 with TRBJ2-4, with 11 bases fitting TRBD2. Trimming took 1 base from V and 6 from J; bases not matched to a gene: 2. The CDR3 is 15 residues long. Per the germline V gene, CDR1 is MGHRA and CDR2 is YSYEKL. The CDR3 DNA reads TGCGCCAGCAGCCAAGCAACTAGCGGGGGAAACATTCAGTACTTC. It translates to CASSQATSGGNIQYF.

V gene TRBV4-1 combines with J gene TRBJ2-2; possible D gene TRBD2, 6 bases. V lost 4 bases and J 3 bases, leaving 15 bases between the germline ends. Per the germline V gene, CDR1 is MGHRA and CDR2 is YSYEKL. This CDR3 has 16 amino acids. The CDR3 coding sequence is TGCGCCAGCAGCCTGAATGTTGGAGGGTACACCGGGGAGCTGTTTTTT. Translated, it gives CASSLNVGGYTGELFF.